Listed below are T cell receptor beta chains from one sample, sequenced in a study of blood T cells in healthy people across ages. A single record per CDR3 protein comes from TCRdb applying MiXCR to the 5' RACE reads. The sample lists more than 500,000 distinct CDR3 sequences, about 26% occurring once. The specimen sequenced was blood. These receptors were collected from a woman aged 65 to 85 in good health. Each CDR3 is given with its conserved first and last residue. Fields, in order: J gene, V gene, D gene, clone size, CDR3 DNA, CDR3 protein. A D gene is named only where the DNA matches it firmly. Some rows mark clone size as missing; the rest say once, few, many or name a class of expanded clone.

TRBJ2-5,TRBV2,.,many,TGTGCCAGCAGTGGACCTGGGGAGACCCAGTACTTC,CASSGPGETQYF
TRBJ1-2,TRBV7-9,.,few,TGTGCCAGCAGCTTAAGACAGACTCAAGACTATGGCTACACCTTC,CASSLRQTQDYGYTF
TRBJ2-7,TRBV27,TRBD1,few,TGTGCCAGCAGCCCGACAGGGTTAATCGAGCAGTACTTC,CASSPTGLIEQYF
TRBJ1-2,TRBV7-9,TRBD1,.,TGTGCCAGCAGCCCCCGACAGGGTACGAGTGGCTACACCTTC,CASSPRQGTSGYTF
TRBJ1-5,TRBV10-3,TRBD1,few,TGTGCCATCAGTGACACGACAGGGACCCTTAATCAGCCCCAGCATTTT,CAISDTTGTLNQPQHF
TRBJ1-2,TRBV7-2,.,few,TGTGCCAGCAGTCATACGGTGAACTATGGCTACACCTTC,CASSHTVNYGYTF
TRBJ2-1,TRBV4-2,TRBD2,.,TGTGCCAGCAGCCAAGAGTTCCGTGGGGCGGGGGGTTACAATGAGCAGTTCTTC,CASSQEFRGAGGYNEQFF
TRBJ1-4,TRBV6-5,.,once,TGTGCCAGCAGTTACTCGGGATTGACACGGAATGAAAAACTGTTTTTT,CASSYSGLTRNEKLFF
TRBJ1-4,TRBV5-4,.,few,TGTGCCAGCAGCTCGGGACTGATTAATGAAAAACTGTTTTTT,CASSSGLINEKLFF
TRBJ1-6,TRBV29-1,.,.,TGCAGTGTTAACAGAAATTCACCCCTCCACTTT,CSVNRNSPLHF
TRBJ1-1,TRBV7-2,.,few,TGTGCCAGCAGGCCTCTAACGGGGCCTGAAGCTTTCTTT,CASRPLTGPEAFF
TRBJ1-6,TRBV6-2/TRBV6-3,TRBD1,.,TGTGCCAGCAGCCCAGACAGGGTCCGAAGAAAGTCGTTT,CASSPDRVRRKSF
TRBJ2-2,TRBV7-3,.,.,TGTGCCAGCAGCCCCTCCCGGGCACTCAACACCGGGGAGCTGTTTTTT,CASSPSRALNTGELFF
TRBJ2-7,TRBV20-1,TRBD2,.,TGCAGTGCCCAGAGCGGGGGCCCCTACGAGCAGTACTTC,CSAQSGGPYEQYF
TRBJ1-2,TRBV9,TRBD1,few,TGTGCCAGCAGCGTAGCAGGGGGCTATGGCTACACCTTC,CASSVAGGYGYTF
TRBJ2-5,TRBV18,.,once,TGTGCCAGCTCGGGTCGGGGGACCCAGTACTTC,CASSGRGTQYF
TRBJ2-7,TRBV3-1,.,many,TGTGCCAGCAGCCAGCAAGGCGGCCACTACGAGCAGTACTTC,CASSQQGGHYEQYF
TRBJ2-7,TRBV5-1,.,few,TGCGCCAGCAGCTCGGACGGGGTTAGAAACGAGCAGTACTTC,CASSSDGVRNEQYF
TRBJ1-1,TRBV7-8,TRBD1,once,TGTGCCAGCAGTCGGGACAGGACCTACACTGAAGCTTTCTTT,CASSRDRTYTEAFF
TRBJ2-7,TRBV6-2/TRBV6-3,.,.,TGTGCCAGCACCAAAGGTCGGGGGAGAGACTCCTACGAGCAGTACTTC,CASTKGRGRDSYEQYF
TRBJ2-1,TRBV7-9,TRBD2,few,TGTGCCAGCAGCTTAGGGAGCGGGGGGGTCCCTGAGCAGTTCTTC,CASSLGSGGVPEQFF
TRBJ2-1,TRBV20-1,TRBD2,.,TGCAGTGCTAGAGATCGCGGGGGGGCACTCGAGCAGTTCTTC,CSARDRGGALEQFF
TRBJ1-2,TRBV12-3/TRBV12-4,TRBD1,.,TGTGCCAGCAGCAAGAGGGACAGCTACAACTATGGCTACACCTTC,CASSKRDSYNYGYTF
TRBJ1-2,TRBV5-1,.,few,TGCGCCAGCAGCTTTAGCAGGGTCGGGTATGGCTACACCTTC,CASSFSRVGYGYTF
TRBJ1-2,TRBV12-3/TRBV12-4,.,.,TGTGCCAGCAGTACCCGGACGGGAGGGGAGTATGGCTACACCTTC,CASSTRTGGEYGYTF
TRBJ1-5,TRBV30,.,.,TGTGCCTGGTCCCACCGGGGGGGAGGGGATCAGCCCCAGCATTTT,CAWSHRGGGDQPQHF
TRBJ2-7,TRBV4-1,.,.,TGCGCCAGCAGCCAAGACCACTCCTACGAGCAGTACTTC,CASSQDHSYEQYF
TRBJ2-3,TRBV28,.,few,TGTGCCAGCACCATAGGCGGGGAGCCCACGGATACGCAGTATTTT,CASTIGGEPTDTQYF
TRBJ1-6,TRBV6-5,.,few,TGTGCCAGCAGTTACTCGGCCCCTCCAGACAGTAGCTCCTATAATTCACCCCTCCACTTT,CASSYSAPPDSSSYNSPLHF
TRBJ1-2,TRBV24-1,.,.,TGTGCCACCAGTGATTCGGCCAGCCCTAACTATGGCTACACCTTC,CATSDSASPNYGYTF
TRBJ2-7,TRBV5-1,TRBD1,many,TGCGCCAGCAGCTCGGGGACAGTCTCCTACGAGCAGTACTTC,CASSSGTVSYEQYF
TRBJ2-4,TRBV7-2,.,.,TGTGCCAGCAGCTTAGCTGGAATAGCCAAAAACATTCAGTACTTC,CASSLAGIAKNIQYF
TRBJ1-1,TRBV7-2,.,.,TGTGCCAGCAGCCGATGGCGGACTGAAGCTTTCTTT,CASSRWRTEAFF
TRBJ2-7,TRBV7-2,.,few,TGTGCCAGCAGCTTTGCAGACCTGTACGAGCAGTACTTC,CASSFADLYEQYF
TRBJ2-7,TRBV28,TRBD2,few,TGTGCCAGCAGCCTCGGGGGGGACGAGCAGTACTTC,CASSLGGDEQYF
TRBJ2-3,TRBV29-1,TRBD2,.,TGCAGCGTGGGGGGAGGGACTAGCACAGATACGCAGTATTTT,CSVGGGTSTDTQYF